This entry is about one TCR beta chain. As yet, its antigen is unknown. The data originate from a study of T cells after yellow fever vaccination. Template-switching 5'RACE yielded the TCR cDNA; a universal primer site and UMIs were added in the process. TCRdb re-derived calls from the 5' RACE reads in MiXCR, one entry per CDR3 protein. The sample has hundreds of thousands of distinct CDR3 sequences, about 13% seen once. Germline trimming cut 6 bases from V and 3 bases from J; bases unmatched to any gene: 3. CDR1 MNHNS and CDR2 SASEGT come from the germline V gene. The CDR3 is made up of 13 amino acids. Study-wide results and limits: There was a possibility that FACS-sorted repertoires contained abundant clonotypes contaminating from the bulk population. Post-booster repertoires again held most primary-vaccination clones (approximately 96% CD4, around 90% CD8).

This sample comprised PBMCs, obtained on the day of the yellow fever booster vaccination. The rearrangement links TRBV6-1 to TRBJ2-5, with 8 positions matching TRBD2. The receptor comes from a man aged 25-45 years who received the YFV17D yellow fever vaccine. In DNA, the CDR3 is TGTGCCAGCAGCGGGACTAGAGAAGAGACCCAGTACTTC. As protein: CASSGTREETQYF.